These T cell receptor beta chains were read from a single sample in a study of cytomegalovirus exposure and HLA in healthy donors. Measured with immunoSEQ multiplex PCR; TCRdb has only the in-frame clones, and not every one. The table includes fewer than 250,000 clones, about 75% detected once. The sequencing input was PBMCs. The origin of the receptors is a woman under 40 in good health and CMV-seronegative. Each CDR3 is given with its conserved first and last residue. D genes are given only for firm matches. Part of the rows lack a size; the others show once, few, many or a class for expanded clones.

D gene	V gene	clone size	J gene	CDR3 protein	CDR3 DNA
NA	TRBV11-3	few	TRBJ2-1	CASSSRMNPGSYNEQFF	TGTGCCAGCAGCTCTCGGATGAATCCGGGGTCCTACAATGAGCAGTTCTTC
TRBD1	TRBV6-1	few	TRBJ1-5	CASRDRGNSNQPQHF	TGTGCCAGCAGAGACAGGGGGAATAGCAATCAGCCCCAGCATTTT
NA	TRBV5-1	NA	TRBJ1-2	CASSLERANYGYTF	TGCGCCAGCAGCTTGGAGCGAGCTAACTATGGCTACACCTTC
NA	TRBV7-3	NA	TRBJ1-1	CASSPGHLQNTEAFF	TGTGCCAGCAGCCCAGGACACCTGCAGAACACTGAAGCTTTCTTT
NA	TRBV6-1	few	TRBJ2-3	CASSEVAGPEDTQYF	TGTGCCAGCAGTGAAGTCGCGGGGCCAGAGGATACGCAGTATTTT
TRBD1	TRBV25-1	NA	TRBJ2-5	CASRRTGVETQYF	TGTGCCAGCAGAAGGACAGGGGTAGAGACCCAGTACTTC
TRBD1	TRBV10-2	NA	TRBJ2-3	CASGNRGKSDTQYF	TGCGCCAGCGGGAACAGGGGGAAGTCAGATACGCAGTATTTT
TRBD1	TRBV19	few	TRBJ1-5	CASSGGTGQPQHF	TGTGCCAGTAGTGGGGGGACAGGTCAGCCCCAGCATTTT
TRBD1	TRBV27	once	TRBJ1-2	CASSRIPGTANGYTF	TGTGCCAGCAGCCGTATACCCGGGACAGCGAATGGCTACACCTTC
TRBD1	TRBV27	NA	TRBJ1-1	CASSGTGNEAFF	TGTGCCAGCAGTGGGACAGGGAATGAAGCTTTCTTT
TRBD1	TRBV29-1	NA	TRBJ2-4	CSVEDPGQGWAKNIQYF	TGCAGCGTTGAAGATCCCGGACAGGGATGGGCCAAAAACATTCAGTACTTC
TRBD2	TRBV29-1	NA	TRBJ2-2	CSAGTSGVTGELFF	TGCAGCGCCGGGACTAGCGGAGTCACCGGGGAGCTGTTTTTT
TRBD1	TRBV5-1	few	TRBJ1-1	CASSWGTGNTEAFF	TGCGCCAGCAGCTGGGGGACAGGGAACACTGAAGCTTTCTTT
NA	TRBV2	NA	TRBJ1-1	CASSLGPLNTEAFF	TGTGCCAGCAGTTTGGGGCCGTTGAACACTGAAGCTTTCTTT
NA	TRBV30	NA	TRBJ1-4	CACLAVPNEKLFF	TGTGCCTGCCTAGCAGTCCCTAATGAAAAACTGTTTTTT
NA	TRBV5-4	NA	TRBJ1-1	CASSLGENTEAFF	TGTGCCAGCAGCTTGGGAGAGAACACTGAAGCTTTCTTT
TRBD1	TRBV7-8	NA	TRBJ1-5	CASSMDRENQPQHF	TGTGCCAGCAGCATGGACAGGGAAAATCAGCCCCAGCATTTT
NA	TRBV6-1	NA	TRBJ2-3	CATSRLLADTQYF	TGTGCCACCTCGAGGTTGTTGGCAGATACGCAGTATTTT
NA	TRBV30	few	TRBJ1-2	CASSPHPGYGYGYTF	TGTGCCTCGAGTCCACACCCAGGGTACGGCTATGGCTACACCTTC
NA	TRBV6-1	few	TRBJ1-1	CASSETTGQFF	TGTGCCAGCAGTGAAACGACAGGCCAGTTCTTT
NA	TRBV27	NA	TRBJ1-1	CASSLLAQGLTEAFF	TGTGCCAGCAGTTTATTGGCGCAGGGACTAACTGAAGCTTTCTTT
NA	TRBV2	once	TRBJ2-5	CASDLGGGGETQYF	TGTGCCAGCGACCTGGGGGGCGGGGGAGAGACCCAGTACTTC
TRBD2	TRBV29-1	NA	TRBJ2-1	CSVEAGAPGGNEQFF	TGCAGCGTTGAAGCGGGCGCACCGGGGGGCAATGAGCAGTTCTTC
NA	TRBV30	NA	TRBJ1-3	CATESSGNTIYF	TGTGCCACCGAGAGCTCTGGAAACACCATATATTTT
NA	TRBV19	NA	TRBJ1-1	CASSIGGGAGFEAFF	TGTGCCAGTAGTATAGGAGGGGGGGCAGGGTTTGAAGCTTTCTTT
NA	TRBV9	NA	TRBJ2-1	CASSVVSGGGLYNEQFF	TGTGCCAGCAGCGTAGTTAGTGGAGGGGGCCTTTACAATGAGCAGTTCTTC
TRBD1	TRBV30	once	TRBJ1-5	CAWGTGEDQPQHF	TGTGCCTGGGGGACAGGGGAGGATCAGCCCCAGCATTTT
TRBD2	TRBV7-3	NA	TRBJ2-1	CASSLRASGRARGNEQFF	TGTGCCAGCAGCTTAAGAGCTAGCGGGAGGGCAAGAGGGAATGAGCAGTTCTTC
NA	TRBV29-1	few	TRBJ1-1	CSVAQGGNTEAFF	TGCAGCGTCGCTCAAGGGGGGAACACTGAAGCTTTCTTT
TRBD1	TRBV11-2	NA	TRBJ2-2	CASSSYQGAVAGELFF	TGTGCCAGCAGCTCCTACCAGGGGGCGGTCGCCGGGGAGCTGTTTTTT
NA	TRBV30	NA	TRBJ1-2	CAWDMNISGLFRRGGYTF	TGTGCCTGGGATATGAATATATCTGGACTGTTCAGAAGAGGTGGCTACACCTTC
TRBD1	TRBV11-3	NA	TRBJ2-3	CASSPPGQGATTDTQYF	TGTGCCAGCAGCCCCCCGGGACAGGGGGCTACCACAGATACGCAGTATTTT
NA	TRBV18	NA	TRBJ2-7	CASSPPGVTYEQYF	TGTGCCAGCTCACCACCCGGGGTCACCTACGAGCAGTACTTC
NA	TRBV20-1	NA	TRBJ1-2	CSAGSPYTF	TGCAGTGCTGGCTCTCCCTACACCTTC
NA	TRBV6-6	NA	TRBJ2-7	CASSPVRGGEQYF	TGTGCCAGCAGTCCCGTTAGGGGGGGCGAGCAGTACTTC
NA	TRBV5-4	few	TRBJ2-1	CASSLTSADNEQFF	TGTGCCAGCAGCTTGACAAGCGCCGACAATGAGCAGTTCTTC
NA	TRBV7-8	few	TRBJ1-5	CASSFGGDQPQHF	TGTGCCAGCAGCTTCGGGGGGGATCAGCCCCAGCATTTT
TRBD2	TRBV28	NA	TRBJ2-3	CASSSPRGGSNTDTQYF	TGTGCCAGCAGTTCCCCACGGGGAGGGAGTAACACAGATACGCAGTATTTT
TRBD2	TRBV15	once	TRBJ2-5	CATSRGLAGQETQYF	TGTGCCACCAGCAGAGGACTAGCGGGGCAAGAGACCCAGTACTTC
TRBD1	TRBV11-2	NA	TRBJ1-1	CASSRRQGESTEAFF	TGTGCCAGCAGCCGAAGACAGGGGGAAAGCACTGAAGCTTTCTTT
NA	TRBV20-1	NA	TRBJ1-2	CSASRYGYTF	TGCAGTGCTAGTAGATATGGCTACACCTTC
NA	TRBV11-2	NA	TRBJ2-3	CASRSPRADTQYF	TGTGCCAGCAGATCCCCCCGGGCAGATACGCAGTATTTT
TRBD1	TRBV19	NA	TRBJ1-2	CASRTGPYGYTF	TGTGCCAGTAGGACAGGGCCCTATGGCTACACCTTC
TRBD2	TRBV7-9	NA	TRBJ2-1	CSSSLLRGSGSNEQFF	TGTTCCAGCAGCTTACTTCGCGGTAGCGGGAGTAATGAGCAGTTCTTC
TRBD1	TRBV6-5	NA	TRBJ1-5	CASRDSTGSNQPQHF	TGTGCCAGCAGGGATTCGACAGGGAGCAATCAGCCCCAGCATTTT
NA	TRBV7-6	NA	TRBJ2-1	CASSLESYNEQFF	TGTGCCAGCAGCCTCGAGTCCTACAATGAGCAGTTCTTC
NA	TRBV14	NA	TRBJ2-1	CASSQELTRPYNEQFF	TGTGCCAGCAGCCAAGAGCTTACTAGGCCCTACAATGAGCAGTTCTTC
NA	TRBV5-1	NA	TRBJ2-7	CASSLNADYEQYF	TGCGCCAGCAGCTTGAATGCGGATTACGAGCAGTACTTC
TRBD2	TRBV30	NA	TRBJ2-3	CAWSKGLAIDTQYF	TGTGCCTGGAGTAAGGGACTAGCCATTGATACGCAGTATTTT
NA	TRBV19	NA	TRBJ1-5	CASNYFDRYSNQPQHF	TGTGCCAGTAACTATTTCGACAGGTATAGCAATCAGCCCCAGCATTTT
TRBD1	TRBV10-3	NA	TRBJ1-2	CAISEIDRARQNYGYTF	TGTGCCATCAGTGAGATAGACAGGGCGCGTCAAAACTATGGCTACACCTTC